This T cell receptor (beta chain) was retrieved from a study of OX40 agonist ivuxolimab in advanced cancers. Turning to the study itself: One patient with hepatocellular carcinoma and two with cutaneous melanoma, three in all, had partial responses.

This clone appeared a single time. Only in-frame clones appear in the TCRdb table, and some are missing; sequencing was by immunoSEQ multiplex PCR. The table has about 40,000 clones, more than 70% seen once. Sequenced material: CD4+ or CD8+ T cells sorted from blood, taken in a trial of the OX40 agonist ivuxolimab. This receptor was obtained from an adult with an advanced solid tumor such as melanoma, head and neck, liver or kidney cancer.

CDR3 nucleotides: TGTGCCAGCAGCTTGGGGGCTATTCGTGGGAACACTGAAGCTTTCTTT. Its protein product is CASSLGAIRGNTEAFF. V and J are TRBV7-6 and TRBJ1-1; possibly TRBD1 for D (6 bases). Trimming shortened V by 3 bases and J by 1 base, and 15 bases separated the two germline ends. The germline V gene encodes CDR1 SGHVS and CDR2 FNYEAQ. CDR3 length: 16 amino acids.